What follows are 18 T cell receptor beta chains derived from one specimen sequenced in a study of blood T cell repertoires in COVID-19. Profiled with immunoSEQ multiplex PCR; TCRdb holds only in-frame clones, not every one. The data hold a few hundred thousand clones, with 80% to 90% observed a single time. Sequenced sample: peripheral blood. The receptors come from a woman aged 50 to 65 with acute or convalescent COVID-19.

CDR3 sequence reads: CASSLSTYRNTEAFF. Written as DNA, the CDR3 is TGCGCCAGCAGCTTGAGTACGTATAGGAACACTGAAGCTTTCTTT. V is TRBV5-1 and J is TRBJ1-1; D is unresolved. CDR3 length: 15 amino acids. The germline gives CDR1 SGHRS, CDR2 YFSETQ. With 1 base removed from V and 1 base from J, the gap between germline ends came to 11 bases.

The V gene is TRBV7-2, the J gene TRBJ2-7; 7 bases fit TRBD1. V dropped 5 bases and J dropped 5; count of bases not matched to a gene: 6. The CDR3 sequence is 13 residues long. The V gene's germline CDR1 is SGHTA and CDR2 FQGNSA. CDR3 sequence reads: CASSVDRSNEQYF. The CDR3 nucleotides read TGTGCCAGCAGCGTGGACAGGTCCAACGAGCAGTACTTC.

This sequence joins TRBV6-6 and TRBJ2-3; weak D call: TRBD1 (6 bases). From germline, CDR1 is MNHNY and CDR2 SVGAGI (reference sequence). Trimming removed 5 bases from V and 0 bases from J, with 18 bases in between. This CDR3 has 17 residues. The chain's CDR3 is CASSRSRGPTSTDTQYF. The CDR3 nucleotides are TGTGCCAGCAGTCGCTCCAGGGGACCAACTAGCACAGATACGCAGTATTTT.

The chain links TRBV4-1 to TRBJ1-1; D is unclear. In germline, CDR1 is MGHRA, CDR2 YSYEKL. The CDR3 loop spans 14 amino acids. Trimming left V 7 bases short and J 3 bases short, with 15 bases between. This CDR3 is CASMAVVRDTEAFF. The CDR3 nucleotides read TGCGCCAGCATGGCGGTGGTTCGGGACACTGAAGCTTTCTTT.

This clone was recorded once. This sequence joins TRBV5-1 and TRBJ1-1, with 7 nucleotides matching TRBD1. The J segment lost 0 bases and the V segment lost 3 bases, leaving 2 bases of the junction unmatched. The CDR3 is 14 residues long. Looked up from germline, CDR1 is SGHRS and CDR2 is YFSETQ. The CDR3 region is CASSSGQLNTEAFF. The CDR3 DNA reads TGCGCCAGCAGCTCGGGACAGTTGAACACTGAAGCTTTCTTT.

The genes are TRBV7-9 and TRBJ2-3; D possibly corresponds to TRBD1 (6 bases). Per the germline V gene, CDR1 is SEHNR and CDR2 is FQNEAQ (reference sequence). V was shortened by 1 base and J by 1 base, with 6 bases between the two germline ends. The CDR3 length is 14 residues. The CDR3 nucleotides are TGTGCCAGCAGCTTAGACAGGGGCACAGATACGCAGTATTTT. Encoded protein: CASSLDRGTDTQYF.

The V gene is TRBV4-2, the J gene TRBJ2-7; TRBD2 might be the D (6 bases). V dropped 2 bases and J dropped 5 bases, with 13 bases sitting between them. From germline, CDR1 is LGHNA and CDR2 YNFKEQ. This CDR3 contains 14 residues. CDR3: CASSQLGSLNEQYF. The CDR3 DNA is TGTGCCAGCAGCCAACTCGGGAGCCTAAACGAGCAGTACTTC.

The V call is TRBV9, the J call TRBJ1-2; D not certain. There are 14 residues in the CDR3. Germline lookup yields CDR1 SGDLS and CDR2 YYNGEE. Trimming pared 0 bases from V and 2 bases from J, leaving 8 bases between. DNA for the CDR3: TGTGCCAGCAGCGTAGCAGGCAGAAACTATGGCTACACCTTC. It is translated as CASSVAGRNYGYTF.

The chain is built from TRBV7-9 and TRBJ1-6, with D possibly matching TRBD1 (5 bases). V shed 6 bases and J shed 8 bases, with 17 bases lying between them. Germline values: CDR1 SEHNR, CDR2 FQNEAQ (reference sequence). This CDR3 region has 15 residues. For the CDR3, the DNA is TGTGCCAGCAGTTATCAGGGAAAAGGTGATTCACCCCTCCACTTT. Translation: CASSYQGKGDSPLHF.

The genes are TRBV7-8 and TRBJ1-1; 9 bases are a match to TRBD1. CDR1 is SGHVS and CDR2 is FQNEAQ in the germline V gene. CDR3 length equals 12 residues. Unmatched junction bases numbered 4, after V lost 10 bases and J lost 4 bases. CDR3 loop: CATETGGTEAFF. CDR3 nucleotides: TGTGCCACCGAGACAGGGGGCACTGAAGCTTTCTTT.

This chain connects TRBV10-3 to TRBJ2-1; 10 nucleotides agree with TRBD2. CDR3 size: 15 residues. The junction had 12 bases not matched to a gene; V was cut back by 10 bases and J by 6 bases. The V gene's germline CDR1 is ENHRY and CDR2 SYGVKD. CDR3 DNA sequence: TGTGCCACCCGACCGAGCGGGGGGGCCGGCAATGAGCAGTTCTTC. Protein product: CATRPSGGAGNEQFF.

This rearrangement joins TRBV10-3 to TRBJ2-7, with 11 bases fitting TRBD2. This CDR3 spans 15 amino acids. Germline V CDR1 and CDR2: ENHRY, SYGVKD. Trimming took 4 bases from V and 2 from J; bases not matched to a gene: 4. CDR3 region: CAISGGTSGTYEQYF. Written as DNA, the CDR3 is TGTGCCATCAGTGGGGGGACTAGCGGTACCTACGAGCAGTACTTC.

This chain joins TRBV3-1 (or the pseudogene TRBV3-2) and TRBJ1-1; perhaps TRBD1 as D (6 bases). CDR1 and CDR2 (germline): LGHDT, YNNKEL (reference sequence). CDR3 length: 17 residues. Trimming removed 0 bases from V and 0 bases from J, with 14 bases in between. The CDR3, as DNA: TGTGCCAGCAGCCAAGATTCGCAGGGGTTCATGAACACTGAAGCTTTCTTT. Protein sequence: CASSQDSQGFMNTEAFF.

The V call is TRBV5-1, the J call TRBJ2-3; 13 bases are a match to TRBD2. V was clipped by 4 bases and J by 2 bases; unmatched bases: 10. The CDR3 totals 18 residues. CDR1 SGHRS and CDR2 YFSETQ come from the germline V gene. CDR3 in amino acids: CASSHPGTSGATTDTQYF. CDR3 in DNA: TGCGCCAGCAGCCATCCCGGGACTAGCGGGGCGACCACAGATACGCAGTATTTT.

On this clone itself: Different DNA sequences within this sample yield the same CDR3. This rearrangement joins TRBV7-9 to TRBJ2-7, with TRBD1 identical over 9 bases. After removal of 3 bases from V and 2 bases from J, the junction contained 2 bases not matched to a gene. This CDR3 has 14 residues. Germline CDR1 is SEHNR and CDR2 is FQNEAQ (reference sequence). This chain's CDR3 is CASSLDRGPYEQYF. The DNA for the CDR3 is TGTGCCAGCAGCTTGGACAGGGGACCCTACGAGCAGTACTTC.

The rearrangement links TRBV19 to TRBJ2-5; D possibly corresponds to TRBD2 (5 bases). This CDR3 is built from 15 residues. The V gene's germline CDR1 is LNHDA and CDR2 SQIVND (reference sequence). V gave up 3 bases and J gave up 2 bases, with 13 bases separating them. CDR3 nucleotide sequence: TGTGCCAGTAGTATCGCTGGACCGGGACAAGAGACCCAGTACTTC. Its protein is CASSIAGPGQETQYF.

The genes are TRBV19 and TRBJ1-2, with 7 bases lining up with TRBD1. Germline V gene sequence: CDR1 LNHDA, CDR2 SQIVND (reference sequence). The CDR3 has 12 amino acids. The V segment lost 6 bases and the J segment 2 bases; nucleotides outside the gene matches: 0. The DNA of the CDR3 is TGTGCCAGTAGGACAGGGAACTATGGCTACACCTTC. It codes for CASRTGNYGYTF.

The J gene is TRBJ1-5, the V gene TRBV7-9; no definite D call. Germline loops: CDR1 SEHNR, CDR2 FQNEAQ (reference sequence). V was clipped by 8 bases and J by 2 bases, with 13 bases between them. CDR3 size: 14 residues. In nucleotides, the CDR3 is TGTGCCAGCTCTCCCCGGGGAGGCAATCAGCCCCAGCATTTT. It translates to CASSPRGGNQPQHF.